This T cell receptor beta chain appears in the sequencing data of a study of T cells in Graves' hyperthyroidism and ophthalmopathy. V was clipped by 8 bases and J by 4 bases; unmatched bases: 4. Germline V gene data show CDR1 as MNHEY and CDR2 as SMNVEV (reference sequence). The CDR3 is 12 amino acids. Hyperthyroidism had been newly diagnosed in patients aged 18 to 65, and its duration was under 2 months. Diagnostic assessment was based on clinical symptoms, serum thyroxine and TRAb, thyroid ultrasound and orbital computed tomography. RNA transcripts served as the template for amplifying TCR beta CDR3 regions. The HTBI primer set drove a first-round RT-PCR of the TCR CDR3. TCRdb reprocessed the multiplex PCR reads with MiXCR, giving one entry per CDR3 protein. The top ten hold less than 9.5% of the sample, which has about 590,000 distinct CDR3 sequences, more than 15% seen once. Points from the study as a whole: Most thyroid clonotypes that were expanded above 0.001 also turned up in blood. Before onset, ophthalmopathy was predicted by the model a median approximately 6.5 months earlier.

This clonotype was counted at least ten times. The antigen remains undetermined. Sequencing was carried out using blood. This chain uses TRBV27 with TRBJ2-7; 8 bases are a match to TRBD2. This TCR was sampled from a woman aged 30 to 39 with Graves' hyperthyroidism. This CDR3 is CASRAGEYEQYF. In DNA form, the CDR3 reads TGTGCCAGCCGAGCGGGAGAGTACGAGCAGTACTTC.